This TCR beta chain was sequenced during a study of blood T cell repertoires in COVID-19 (dated by TCRdb to about 2020). Regarding the study in general: Samples covering the acute and convalescent phases of COVID-19 were provided by collaborators in the United States, Italy and Spain. Where available, HLA class I and class II types were obtained from metadata supplied by the sample provider rather than from assay-based typing. The sample metadata nearly always contained a de-identified subject ID, COVID-19 status, age in years and sex. The material from the prospective study consisted of cDNA or gDNA derived from T cells, B-cell-depleted T cells, or PBMCs. The dataset comprised deeply sampled blood TCRbeta repertoires from subjects exposed to, actively infected with, or recovered from COVID-19. The repertoires were released in a freely available public database meant as a resource for research on the immune response to SARS-CoV-2. Samples were obtained from the ongoing ImmuneRACE study (first 160 participants) and from 1,000 to 1,500 subjects provided by 6 global collaborators.

Another Seattle source contributed samples from volunteer blood donors who had recovered from COVID-19. Collaborating institutions collected whole blood in K2EDTA tubes following their own protocols. Collaborator samples were shipped for TCRbeta analysis as frozen whole blood, isolated PBMCs, or DNA extracted from either sample type. The immunoSEQ Assay, a bias-controlled multiplex PCR, was used to amplify TCRbeta CDR3 regions from genomic DNA. The paper's processing steps were these. Nucleated cell counts per sample were estimated from amplification of reference gene primers within the assay. Sequence reads were collapsed and filtered to measure the absolute abundance of every unique TCRbeta CDR3 rearrangement. Productive Simpson clonality was computed per sample as the square root of Simpson's diversity index over productive rearrangements. What TCRdb holds here is the immuneACCESS table cut down to in-frame rearrangements. Part of the clones is not present; checked against another copy, under half of the missing clones reflect an unresolved V gene, and the others are unexplained. D and trimming come from the DNA, and the V and J calls and clone size come from that table. The sample profile shows fewer than 300,000 clones; 87% of them were found once. The top ten hold roughly 1.6% of the sample.

In the germline V gene, CDR1 corresponds to MNHEY and CDR2 to SVGEGT. The germline V and J ends show losses of 6 bases and 6 bases respectively, and no gene match explains 7 bases of the junction. From its cysteine to its phenylalanine, the CDR3 spans 14 amino acids. Only the CDR3 DNA is retained, 42 bases long and in frame from the first base. Points on this clone: The clone's antigen remains unknown. Per-nucleotide qualities are absent, and no much larger clonotype sits a single base away.

Beyond this particular receptor, the publication reports: How much clinical and demographic metadata was included differed by source and by participant, and the metadata was provided uncurated.

Sequenced: peripheral blood. The chain joins TRBV6-2 or TRBV6-3 to TRBJ2-1; the central 8 bases match TRBD1. The sequence was collected from a woman aged 40 to 49 who had recovered from COVID-19. The sequence in DNA is TGTGCCAGCAGCCCCCCGACAGGGGCCAATGAGCAGTTCTTC. Translated, this is CASSPPTGANEQFF.